This is a list of T cell receptor beta chains from one sample in a study of T cells in Graves' hyperthyroidism and ophthalmopathy. TCRdb analysed the multiplex PCR reads with MiXCR anew, one entry per CDR3 protein. The sample lists 360,000 or so distinct CDR3 sequences, about 20% seen once, with about 3.7% in the top ten. Sample: blood. The receptor source for this set is a young woman with Graves' hyperthyroidism. Both conserved end residues are part of each CDR3. The D gene is left open where the match is weak. For some rows the clone size is stated as once, few or many, or as a class when expanded; others skip it.

clone_size,j_call,v_call,d_call,cdr3_nt,cdr3_aa
few,TRBJ1-3,TRBV3-1,NA,TGTGCCAGCAGCCAAGATCAAGGAAACACCATATATTTT,CASSQDQGNTIYF
NA,TRBJ2-7,TRBV5-6,NA,TGTGCCAGCAGCTTGTACTGGGGCGAGCAGTACTTC,CASSLYWGEQYF
many,TRBJ2-5,TRBV12-3/TRBV12-4,NA,TGTGCCAGCAGTCAAGACGGGAAAGAGACCCAGTACTTC,CASSQDGKETQYF
many,TRBJ1-1,TRBV20-1,TRBD1,TGCAGTGCTATGGGGTCGACAGGGTTAGTGGCTGAAGCTTTCTTT,CSAMGSTGLVAEAFF
many,TRBJ2-2,TRBV9,TRBD1,TGTGCCAGCAGCCTCCGGACAGGGAACACCGGGGAGCTGTTTTTT,CASSLRTGNTGELFF
many,TRBJ1-1,TRBV7-2,TRBD1,TGTGCCAGCAGCAAAGACAGGGAGAACACTGAAGCTTTCTTT,CASSKDRENTEAFF
NA,TRBJ1-5,TRBV28,NA,TGTGCCAGCTGGGGGCCCAGGCAGCCCCAGCATTTT,CASWGPRQPQHF
many,TRBJ1-3,TRBV18,NA,TGTGCCAGCTCACAGGGCAGCCAAGCTGGAAACACCATATATTTT,CASSQGSQAGNTIYF
many,TRBJ1-1,TRBV7-9,NA,TGTGCCAGCAGCTTCGAGGTAGCTGAAGCTTTCTTT,CASSFEVAEAFF
NA,TRBJ1-2,TRBV4-1,NA,TGCGCCAGCAGCCAAGATCTCAGGGGAAACTATGGCTACACCTTC,CASSQDLRGNYGYTF
NA,TRBJ2-7,TRBV9,NA,TGTGCCAGCAGCCCCAGGGCCACGGCCGGTCACGAGCAGTACTTC,CASSPRATAGHEQYF
NA,TRBJ1-1,TRBV6-1,TRBD1,TGTGCCAGCGCCCCGACGACAGGGACGAACACTGAAGCTTTCTTT,CASAPTTGTNTEAFF
many,TRBJ1-3,TRBV2,NA,TGTGCCAGCAGTGAATCCGAGGGTCGGGACACCATATATTTT,CASSESEGRDTIYF
many,TRBJ2-7,TRBV29-1,NA,TGCAGCGTTGAAGCCCGGGGGACTTCCTACGAGCAGTACTTC,CSVEARGTSYEQYF
NA,TRBJ1-1,TRBV19,NA,TGTGCCAGTAGTATTAAACCTAACACTGAAGCTTTCTTT,CASSIKPNTEAFF
many,TRBJ2-7,TRBV7-8,TRBD2,TGTGCCAGCAGCTTAGAGGCTAGCGGCAGACCCTACGAGCAGTACTTC,CASSLEASGRPYEQYF
many,TRBJ1-1,TRBV19,NA,TGTGCCAGTAAACTATACCTGGGAAACACTGAAGCTTTCTTT,CASKLYLGNTEAFF
NA,TRBJ2-7,TRBV6-1,NA,TGTGCCAGCCCTGACAGTGACCTCATGGGCGAGCAGTACTTC,CASPDSDLMGEQYF
NA,TRBJ1-1,TRBV18,NA,TGTGCCAGCTCACCCAGGCGGGGGGACACTGAAGCTTTCTTT,CASSPRRGDTEAFF
many,TRBJ1-5,TRBV7-8,NA,TGTGCCAGCAGCCCGCGGCCGGCCGGGCCCCAGCATTTT,CASSPRPAGPQHF
NA,TRBJ2-2,TRBV6-1,NA,TGTGCCAGCAGTGAAGCTGGCAGGGAAACCGGGGAGCTGTTTTTT,CASSEAGRETGELFF
many,TRBJ2-7,TRBV2,TRBD1,TGTGCCAGCAGTGAATCTACGGACAGGGGATACGAGCAGTACTTC,CASSESTDRGYEQYF
many,TRBJ1-1,TRBV19,NA,TGTGCCAGTAGCGTCTATTTGACCTCTGGGACTGAAGCTTTCTTT,CASSVYLTSGTEAFF